Listed here is a single T cell receptor beta chain. Source study methods: Nucleated cell number was recorded as an estimate derived from reference gene primer amplification. Some clones are missing from TCRdb's copy, which holds only in-frame ones; the method was immunoSEQ multiplex PCR. The DNA gave D and trimming, while V, J and clone size come from that table. This repertoire shows about 210,000 clones, around 83% found once; its top ten account for about 7.4%. This entry is derived from a study of blood T cell repertoires in COVID-19. Study details: Donors in the United States, Italy and Spain gave samples during acute or convalescent COVID-19. T cells, B-cell-depleted T cells, or PBMCs supplied cDNA or gDNA.

CDR3 size: 17 residues. The germline CDR1 and CDR2 sequences are KGHSH and LQKENI. The V and J ends lost 3 bases and 0 bases, in that order; junction bases with no gene match: 9. This TCR came from a woman between 45 and 65 years old with acute or convalescent COVID-19. Sequenced sample: peripheral blood. The chain recombines TRBV18 with TRBJ1-1, with TRBD1 matching over 8 bases. The CDR3 spells CASSPDRGRRLNTEAFF. The CDR3 DNA sequence: TGTGCCAGCTCACCCGACAGGGGAAGGCGGTTGAACACTGAAGCTTTCTTT.